This T cell receptor (beta chain) was observed in a study of cytomegalovirus exposure and HLA in healthy donors. Libraries were prepared by immunoSEQ multiplex PCR; TCRdb keeps only in-frame clonotypes and omits some of them. Found here are 100,000 to 150,000 clones, 94% of them singletons; the top ten hold approximately 1.2%. Comments on this clone: What it binds is not known.

General observations from the study: There were some public TCRs occurring in many donors, but most TCR sequences were rare. The study listed approximately 160 cytomegalovirus-associated TCR beta chains.

The sequencing sample was made of PBMCs. The receptor comes from a woman younger than 30 in good health and CMV-seronegative.

The CDR3 protein is CAISGLGATEAFF. The CDR3, as DNA: TGTGCCATCAGCGGGCTTGGGGCTACTGAAGCTTTCTTT. The rearrangement joins TRBV10-3 to TRBJ1-1; maybe TRBD1 (5 bases). The CDR3 is made up of 13 amino acids. Germline CDR1 is ENHRY and CDR2 is SYGVKD. The V end lost 6 bases, the J end lost 5 bases, and 13 bases lay between the germline ends.